This record concerns one TCR beta chain sequence. This specimen belongs to a study of T-cell reconstitution after alpha-beta-depleted transplantation in children. A library of TCRbeta sequences, prepared with unique molecular identifiers, was generated. TCRdb redid the calling of the PCR reads with MiXCR, one entry per CDR3 protein. The repertoire holds about a million distinct CDR3 sequences, with roughly 29% as singletons. CDR3 size: 15 residues. Germline V gene sequence: CDR1 LNHNV, CDR2 YYDKDF (reference sequence). V lost 0 bases and J 8 bases, leaving 14 bases between the germline ends. J is TRBJ2-1 and V is TRBV15; D uncertain. Sample: PBMCs, mostly from graft donor cells, taken 360 days after TCRalphabeta/CD19-depleted stem cell transplant. This sequence originates from a boy in the first two years of life who had a stem cell transplant for SCID, so the T cells may come from the graft donor. DNA of the CDR3: TGTGCCACCAGCAGAGACCGGGCAAGGGTGGATGAGCAGTTCTTC. Protein sequence: CATSRDRARVDEQFF.